The 3 T cell receptor beta chains below were found in one sample sequenced in a study of vaccination effects on CD4 cells after COVID-19. Their antigens are not known. Some clones are missing from TCRdb's copy, which holds only in-frame ones; the method was immunoSEQ multiplex PCR. The sample contains tens of thousands of clones, around 62% of which appear only once. ViraFEST expansion of antigen-specific CD4+ T cells with viral peptide pools preceded sequencing. Once cultured for 10 days, the cells underwent separation to obtain CD4+ T cells. Previously uninfected by SARS-CoV-2, the vaccine recipients also showed negative nucleocapsid antibodies. The material sequenced was CD4+ T cells from PBMCs cultured with HCoV-NL63 spike peptides, taken before COVID-19 vaccination. The receptors shown here come from a human donor who received a COVID-19 vaccine.

The rearrangement joins TRBV6-6 to TRBJ1-3; 7 bases agree with TRBD1. CDR3 length equals 14 residues. V lost 7 bases to trimming and J lost 4 bases; unmatched junction nucleotides: 7. Germline assignment: CDR1 MNHNY and CDR2 SVGAGI (reference sequence). CDR3 in DNA: TGTGCCAGCATCGAGGACAGGAGAGGAAACACCATATATTTT. Amino acid sequence: CASIEDRRGNTIYF.

The rearrangement joins TRBV18 to TRBJ1-4, with 7 positions matching TRBD1. V was clipped by 5 bases and J by 2 bases; unmatched bases: 2. Germline V gives CDR1 KGHSH, CDR2 LQKENI. The CDR3 contains 14 residues. The CDR3 nucleotides read TGTGCCAGCTCATCGACAGGGACTAATGAAAAACTGTTTTTT. This gives the protein CASSSTGTNEKLFF.

V and J are TRBV5-4 and TRBJ1-2, with TRBD1 matching over 10 bases. Germline values: CDR1 SGHNT, CDR2 YYREEE (reference sequence). Unmatched junction bases numbered 6, after V lost 2 bases and J lost 5 bases. CDR3 length equals 15 residues. The CDR3 nucleotides read TGTGCCAGCAGCTTTAGACAGGGGGCTGAGTATGGCTACACCTTC. Its protein is CASSFRQGAEYGYTF.